This entry is about one T cell receptor (beta chain). The V gene's germline CDR1 is LGHDT and CDR2 YNNKEL (reference sequence). The V segment lost 0 bases and the J segment 3 bases; nucleotides outside the gene matches: 10. The CDR3 sequence is 18 residues long. The sample originates from a study of identical twins. Unique molecular identifiers were present on the cDNA, which also gained a universal primer site by template switching. TCRdb re-derived calls from the 5' RACE reads in MiXCR, one entry per CDR3 protein. In the table there are some 500,000 distinct CDR3 sequences, 13% to 15% of which are singletons. Each donor was a healthy Caucasian. These data were also reused for a study on yellow fever vaccine responses in identical twins.

The sample was CD4+ T cells sorted from blood. The V and J genes are TRBV3-1 and TRBJ2-7, with TRBD2 matching over 11 bases. This TCR was recovered from a woman aged 18-29 years in good health. The CDR3 loop reads CASSQDPPGSGGDYEQYF. For the CDR3, the DNA is TGTGCCAGCAGCCAAGATCCCCCGGGTAGCGGGGGGGACTACGAGCAGTACTTC.